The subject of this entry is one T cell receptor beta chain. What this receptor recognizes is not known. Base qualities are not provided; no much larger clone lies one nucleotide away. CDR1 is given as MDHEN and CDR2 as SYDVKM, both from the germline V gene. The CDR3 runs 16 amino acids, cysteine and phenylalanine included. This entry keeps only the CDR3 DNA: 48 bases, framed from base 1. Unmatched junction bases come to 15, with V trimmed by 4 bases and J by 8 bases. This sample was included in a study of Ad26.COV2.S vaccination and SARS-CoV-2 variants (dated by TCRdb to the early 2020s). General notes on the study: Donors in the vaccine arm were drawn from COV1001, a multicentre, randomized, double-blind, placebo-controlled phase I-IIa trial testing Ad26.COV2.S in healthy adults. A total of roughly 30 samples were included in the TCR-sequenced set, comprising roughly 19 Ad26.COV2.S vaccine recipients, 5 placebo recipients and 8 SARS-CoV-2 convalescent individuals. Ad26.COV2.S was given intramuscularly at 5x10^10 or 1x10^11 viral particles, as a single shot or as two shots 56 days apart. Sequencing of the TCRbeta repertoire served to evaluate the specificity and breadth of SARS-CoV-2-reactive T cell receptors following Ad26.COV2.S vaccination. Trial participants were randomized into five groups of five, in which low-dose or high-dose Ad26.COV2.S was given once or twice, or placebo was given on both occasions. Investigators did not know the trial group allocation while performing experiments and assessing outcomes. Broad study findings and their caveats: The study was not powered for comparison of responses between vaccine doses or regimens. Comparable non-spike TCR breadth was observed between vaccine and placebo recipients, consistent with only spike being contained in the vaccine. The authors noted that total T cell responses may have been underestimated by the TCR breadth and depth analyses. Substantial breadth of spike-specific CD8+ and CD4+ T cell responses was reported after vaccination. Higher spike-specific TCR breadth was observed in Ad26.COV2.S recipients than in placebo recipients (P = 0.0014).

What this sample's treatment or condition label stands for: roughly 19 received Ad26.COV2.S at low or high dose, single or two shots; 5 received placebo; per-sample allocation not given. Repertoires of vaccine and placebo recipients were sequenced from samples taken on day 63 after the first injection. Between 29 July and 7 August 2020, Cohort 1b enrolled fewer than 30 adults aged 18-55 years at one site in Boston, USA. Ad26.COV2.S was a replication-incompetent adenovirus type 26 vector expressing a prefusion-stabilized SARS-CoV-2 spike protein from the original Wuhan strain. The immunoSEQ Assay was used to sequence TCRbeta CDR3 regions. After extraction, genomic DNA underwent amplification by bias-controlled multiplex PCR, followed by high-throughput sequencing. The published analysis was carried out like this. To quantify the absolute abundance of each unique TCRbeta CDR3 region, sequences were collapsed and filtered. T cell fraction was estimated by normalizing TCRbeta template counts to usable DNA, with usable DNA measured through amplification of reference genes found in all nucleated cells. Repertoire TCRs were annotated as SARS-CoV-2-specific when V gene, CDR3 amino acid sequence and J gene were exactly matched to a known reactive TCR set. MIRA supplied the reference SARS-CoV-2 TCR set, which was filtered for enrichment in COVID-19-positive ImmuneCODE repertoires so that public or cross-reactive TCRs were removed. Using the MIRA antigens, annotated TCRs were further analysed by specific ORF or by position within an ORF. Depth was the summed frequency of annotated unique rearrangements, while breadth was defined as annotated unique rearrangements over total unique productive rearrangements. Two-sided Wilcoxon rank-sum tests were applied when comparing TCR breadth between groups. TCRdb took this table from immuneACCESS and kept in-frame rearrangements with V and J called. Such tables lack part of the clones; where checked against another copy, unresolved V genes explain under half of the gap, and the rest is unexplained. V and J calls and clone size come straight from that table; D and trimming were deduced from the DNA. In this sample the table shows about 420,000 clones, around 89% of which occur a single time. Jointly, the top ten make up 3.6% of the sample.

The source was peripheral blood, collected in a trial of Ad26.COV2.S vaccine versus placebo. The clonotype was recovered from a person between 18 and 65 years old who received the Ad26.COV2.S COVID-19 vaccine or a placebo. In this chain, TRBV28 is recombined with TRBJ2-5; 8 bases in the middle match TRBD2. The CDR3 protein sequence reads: CASSSGRGPGGGTQYF. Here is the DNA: TGTGCCAGCAGTTCCGGCAGGGGCCCCGGGGGGGGAACCCAGTACTTC. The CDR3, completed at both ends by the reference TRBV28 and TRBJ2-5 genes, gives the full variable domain DVKVTQSSRYLVKRTGEKVFLECVQDMDHENMFWYRQDPGLGLRLIYFSYDVKMKEKGDIPEGYSVSREKKERFSLILESASTNQTSMYLCASSSGRGPGGGTQYFGPGTRLLVL.